Each of the 14 T cell receptor beta chains below was sequenced from the same sample in a study of blood T cell repertoires in COVID-19. Measured with immunoSEQ multiplex PCR; TCRdb has only the in-frame clones, and not every one. The sample shows approximately 210,000 clones, around 86% of them seen only once. Source material: peripheral blood. The receptor source for this set is a man under 40 who had recovered from COVID-19.

This clone has more than one count but fewer than ten. The CDR3 nucleotides are TGTGCTAGTGGTTTCGGTTTGGGCAGTGTGGATGAGCAGTTCTTC. Translated: CASGFGLGSVDEQFF. The gene calls are TRBV12-5 and TRBJ2-1; D gene ambiguous. This CDR3 is 15 amino acids long. The germline V and J ends were trimmed by 3 bases and 8 bases, with 17 bases remaining between them. CDR1 and CDR2 from the germline V gene are LGHNT and FRNRAP.

This chain links TRBV7-2 with TRBJ2-7; the match to TRBD1 covers 7 bases. Germline values: CDR1 SGHTA, CDR2 FQGNSA. The V segment lost 5 bases and the J segment 4 bases; nucleotides outside the gene matches: 11. The CDR3 loop spans 15 amino acids. The CDR3 DNA follows: TGTGCCAGCAGCCCGACCAGGACAGGCTTATACGAGCAGTACTTC. Its translation is CASSPTRTGLYEQYF.

This chain connects TRBV5-6 to TRBJ1-5, with 7 bases lining up with TRBD1. Trimming removed 0 bases from V and 4 bases from J; junction bases left unmatched: 7. This CDR3 region has 16 residues. CDR1 and CDR2 from the germline V gene are SGHDT and YYEEEE. The CDR3 loop is CASSLGTGAWNQPQHF. CDR3 DNA sequence: TGTGCCAGCAGCTTGGGAACAGGGGCGTGGAATCAGCCCCAGCATTTT. Supplemented by reference TRBV5-6 and TRBJ1-5, the full variable domain reads DAGVTQSPTHLIKTRGQQVTLRCSPKSGHDTVSWYQQALGQGPQFIFQYYEEEERQRGNFPDRFSGHQFPNYSSELNVNALLLGDSALYLCASSLGTGAWNQPQHFGDGTRLSIL.

This clone turned up a few times. The chain couples TRBV13 to TRBJ1-5; 7 bases agree with TRBD1. CDR1 is PRHDT, CDR2 FYEKMQ, per germline (reference sequence). Trimming removed 5 bases from V and 1 base from J; junction bases left unmatched: 5. This CDR3 region has 15 residues. CDR3 DNA: TGTGCCAGCAGCGCCTCGACAGGGAGCAATCAGCCCCAGCATTTT. Amino acid sequence: CASSASTGSNQPQHF.

This clone appeared a single time. V usage is TRBV27 and J usage is TRBJ2-7; possible D gene TRBD2, 5 bases. V lost 3 bases and J 7 bases, leaving 22 bases between the germline ends. Germline values: CDR1 MNHEY, CDR2 SMNVEV (reference sequence). The CDR3 consists of 16 residues. CDR3 sequence: CASSFMYVGRGGEQYF. The CDR3 DNA reads as TGTGCCAGCAGTTTTATGTATGTCGGTCGAGGCGGGGAGCAGTACTTC.

The J gene is TRBJ1-5, the V gene TRBV19, with a tentative D call TRBD1 (5 bases). CDR1 and CDR2 (germline): LNHDA, SQIVND (reference sequence). Trimming removed 6 bases at V and 7 bases at J, with 19 bases between. This CDR3 spans 15 amino acids. This CDR3 reads CASSLLRDGGQPQHF. The DNA for the CDR3 is TGTGCCAGTAGCCTTCTCCGGGACGGGGGGCAGCCCCAGCATTTT.

This clone came up a few times. This rearrangement joins TRBV30 to TRBJ1-2, with no clear D. Germline values: CDR1 GTSNPN, CDR2 SVGIG (reference sequence). This CDR3 is 13 amino acids long. V was shortened by 2 bases and J by 8 bases, with 15 bases between the two germline ends. DNA for the CDR3: TGTGCCTGGAGTAGCGCCGGCCTGAGGGGCTACACCTTC. Its translation is CAWSSAGLRGYTF. The full variable domain, completed using reference TRBV30 and TRBJ1-2, is SQTIHQWPATLVQPVGSPLSLECTVEGTSNPNLYWYRQAAGRGLQLLFYSVGIGQISSEVPQNLSASRPQDRQFILSSKKLLLSDSGFYLCAWSSAGLRGYTFGSGTRLTVV.

This chain joins TRBV18 and TRBJ1-6; D ambiguous. The germline gives CDR1 KGHSH, CDR2 LQKENI. The CDR3 is 17 amino acids. Trimming left V 2 bases short and J 0 bases short, with 11 bases between. Here the CDR3 reads CASSPFEPSSYNSPLHF. The DNA of the CDR3 is TGTGCCAGCTCACCATTCGAGCCTAGCTCCTATAATTCACCCCTCCACTTT.

This clone was seen only a few times. V usage is TRBV5-1 and J usage is TRBJ2-7; 9 nucleotides match TRBD1. The CDR3 is 13 residues long. The germline gives CDR1 SGHRS, CDR2 YFSETQ. After removal of 5 bases from V and 4 bases from J, the junction contained 4 bases not matched to a gene. The CDR3 here is CASRDRGKYEQYF. In nucleotides, the CDR3 is TGCGCCAGCAGGGACAGGGGAAAGTACGAGCAGTACTTC.

This clone has a single count. CDR3 sequence reads: CASSYISGTAGSYNEQFF. The CDR3, as DNA: TGTGCCAGCAGCTACATCTCCGGGACTGCCGGCTCCTACAATGAGCAGTTCTTC. V and J are TRBV7-6 and TRBJ2-1, with D perhaps TRBD2 (6 bases). CDR3 length: 18 residues. Trimming took off 4 bases at V and 0 bases at J, with 19 bases between the two ends. From germline, CDR1 is SGHVS and CDR2 FNYEAQ.

The rearrangement links TRBV7-9 to TRBJ2-7, with 11 bases identical to TRBD1. This CDR3 region has 16 residues. Trimming removed 4 bases from V and 5 bases from J; junction bases left unmatched: 10. Germline loops: CDR1 SEHNR, CDR2 FQNEAQ (reference sequence). CDR3 DNA: TGTGCCAGCAGCTCCGGACAGGGGGCTCTTTGGGACGAGCAGTACTTC. Translated, it gives CASSSGQGALWDEQYF.

V is TRBV6-5 and J is TRBJ1-1, with 7 positions matching TRBD1. The junction had 5 bases not matched to a gene; V was cut back by 2 bases and J by 2 bases. This CDR3 is built from 15 residues. CDR1 is MNHEY, CDR2 SVGAGI, per germline. The DNA of the CDR3 is TGTGCCAGCAGTTACACTGGGACAGTCAACACTGAAGCTTTCTTT. Translating it yields CASSYTGTVNTEAFF.

The rearrangement joins TRBV19 to TRBJ1-2, with a possible D match to TRBD1 (6 bases). With 3 bases removed from V and 3 bases from J, the gap between germline ends came to 14 bases. Germline loops: CDR1 LNHDA, CDR2 SQIVND (reference sequence). The CDR3 sequence is 15 residues long. The CDR3 reads CASSIGGLWDYGYTF. CDR3 nucleotides: TGTGCCAGTAGTATCGGGGGGCTCTGGGACTATGGCTACACCTTC.

The J gene is TRBJ1-5, the V gene TRBV7-9; TRBD1 might be the D (5 bases). Germline CDR1 and CDR2: SEHNR and FQNEAQ (reference sequence). The CDR3 contains 16 residues. V shed 2 bases and J shed 0 bases, with 11 bases lying between them. The CDR3 nucleotides are TGTGCCAGCAGCTTACAGGGAGGGGATAGCAATCAGCCCCAGCATTTT. Residues: CASSLQGGDSNQPQHF.